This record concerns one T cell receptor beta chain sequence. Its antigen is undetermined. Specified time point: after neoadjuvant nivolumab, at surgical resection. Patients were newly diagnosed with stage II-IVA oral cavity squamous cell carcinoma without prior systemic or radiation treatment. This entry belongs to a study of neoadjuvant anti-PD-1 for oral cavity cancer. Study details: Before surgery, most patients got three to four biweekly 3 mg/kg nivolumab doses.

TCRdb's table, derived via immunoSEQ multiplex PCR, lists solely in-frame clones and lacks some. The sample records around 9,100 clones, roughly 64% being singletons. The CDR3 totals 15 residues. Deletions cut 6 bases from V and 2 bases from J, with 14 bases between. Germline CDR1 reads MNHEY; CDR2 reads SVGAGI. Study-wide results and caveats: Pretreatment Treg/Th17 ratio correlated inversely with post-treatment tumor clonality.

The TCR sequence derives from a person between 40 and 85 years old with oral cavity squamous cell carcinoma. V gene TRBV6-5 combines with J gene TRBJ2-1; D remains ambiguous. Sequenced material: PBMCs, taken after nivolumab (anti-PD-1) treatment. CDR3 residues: CASSPLALTYNEQFF. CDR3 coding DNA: TGTGCCAGCAGCCCCTTAGCCCTTACCTACAATGAGCAGTTCTTC.